This record concerns one TCR beta chain sequence. Antigen: not known. CDR3 length equals 14 residues. Trimming left V 7 bases short and J 2 bases short, with 12 bases between. From germline, CDR1 is LNHDA and CDR2 SQIVND (reference sequence). The sample belongs to a study of cytomegalovirus exposure and HLA in healthy donors. Study background: HLA-typed donors were the source of approximately 88 million unique TCRs, which an early data release held. Notes on the study in general: The study recorded 150 to 200 TCR beta chains that were cytomegalovirus-associated. TCR beta chain V- and J-gene trimming was linked, in a later analysis, to a missense variant in DCLRE1C.

The PCR ran on 60 Vbeta and 13 Jbeta primers. Under the authors' procedure: Approximately 11 million of about 88 million unique TCR beta chains were shared, per a later count. The table came from immunoSEQ multiplex PCR; TCRdb's copy has only in-frame clones and leaves some out. V and J calls and clone size are copied from that table; D and trimming were computed from the DNA. This sample has some 110,000 clones, with around 69% found just once. The sequenced sample was PBMCs. The J gene is TRBJ1-3, the V gene TRBV19; D might be TRBD1 (6 bases). This receptor was obtained from a man in his fifties in good health and CMV-seropositive. CDR3 sequence: CASTPEGAGNTIYF. The DNA of the CDR3 is TGTGCCAGTACCCCAGAGGGGGCTGGAAACACCATATATTTT.